This T cell receptor (beta chain) was captured by sequencing in a study of OX40 agonist ivuxolimab in advanced cancers. Whole-study context: The patients received agonistic anti-OX40 (CD134) antibody ivuxolimab.

TCRdb's copy holds only in-frame clones and misses some; the assay was immunoSEQ multiplex PCR. Counted here are 60,000 to 90,000 clones, 70% to 85% occurring once; the ten biggest clones make up approximately 0.44%. Trimming shortened V by 7 bases and J by 3 bases, and 19 bases separated the two germline ends. Per germline, CDR1 MDHEN and CDR2 SYDVKM. The CDR3 has 16 residues. This receptor was taken from an adult with an advanced solid tumor such as melanoma, head and neck, liver or kidney cancer. Material: CD4+ or CD8+ T cells sorted from blood, obtained in a trial of the OX40 agonist ivuxolimab. The chain carries TRBV28 and TRBJ1-5; D unclear. The CDR3 region has the DNA TGTGCCAGCACCCATGGCGGGTCCCAGCTCAATCAGCCCCAGCATTTT. Translation gives CASTHGGSQLNQPQHF.